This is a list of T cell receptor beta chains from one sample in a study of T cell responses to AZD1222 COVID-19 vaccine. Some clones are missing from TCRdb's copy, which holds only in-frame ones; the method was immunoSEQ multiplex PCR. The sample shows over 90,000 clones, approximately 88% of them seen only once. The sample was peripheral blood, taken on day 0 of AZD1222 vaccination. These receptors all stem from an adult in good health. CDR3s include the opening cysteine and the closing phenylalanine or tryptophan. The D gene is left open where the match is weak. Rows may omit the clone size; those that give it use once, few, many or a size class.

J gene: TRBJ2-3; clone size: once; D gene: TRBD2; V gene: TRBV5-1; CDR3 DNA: TGCGCCAGCAGCTTGGTGACTAGCGGGGGGGCGGATACGCAGTATTTT; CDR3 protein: CASSLVTSGGADTQYF
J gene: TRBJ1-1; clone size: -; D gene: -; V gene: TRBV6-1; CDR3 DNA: TGTGCCAGCAGTGAGCGGGAGAACACTGAAGCTTTCTTT; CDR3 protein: CASSERENTEAFF
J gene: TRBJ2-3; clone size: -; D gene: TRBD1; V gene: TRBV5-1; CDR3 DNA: TGCGCCAGCAGCTTGTCACAGGGGGTGGATACGCAGTATTTT; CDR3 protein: CASSLSQGVDTQYF
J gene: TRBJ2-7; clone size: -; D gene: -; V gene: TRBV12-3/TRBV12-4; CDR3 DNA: TGTGCCAGCAGTTTTAGGGCCGAGCAGTACTTC; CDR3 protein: CASSFRAEQYF
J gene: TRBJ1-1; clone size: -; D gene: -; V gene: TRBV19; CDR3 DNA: TGTGCCAGTAGTATGGCTATTATTTACAGCAAGAACACTGAAGCTTTCTTT; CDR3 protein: CASSMAIIYSKNTEAFF
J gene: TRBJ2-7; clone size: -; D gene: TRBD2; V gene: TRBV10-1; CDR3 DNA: TGCGCCAGCAGTTCTGGGACTAGCGGAGACGAGCAGTACTTC; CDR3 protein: CASSSGTSGDEQYF
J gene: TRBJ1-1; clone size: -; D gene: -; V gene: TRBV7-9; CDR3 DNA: TGTGCCAACGGGGGGAACAGTGTTGAAGCTTTCTTT; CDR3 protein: CANGGNSVEAFF
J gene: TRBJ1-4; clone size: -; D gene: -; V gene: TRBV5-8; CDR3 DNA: TGTGCCAGCAGCTTAAGCCGGGGGACAACTAATGAAAAACTGTTTTTT; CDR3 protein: CASSLSRGTTNEKLFF
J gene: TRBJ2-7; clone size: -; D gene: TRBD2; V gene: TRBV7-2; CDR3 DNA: TGTGCCAGCAGCCGGGGCTCAGCGGGAGGGAATTACGAGCAGTACTTC; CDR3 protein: CASSRGSAGGNYEQYF
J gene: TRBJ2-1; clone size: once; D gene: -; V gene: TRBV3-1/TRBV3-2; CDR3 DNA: TGTGCCAGCAGCCAAACGAGGCTACAGCAGTTCTTC; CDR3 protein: CASSQTRLQQFF
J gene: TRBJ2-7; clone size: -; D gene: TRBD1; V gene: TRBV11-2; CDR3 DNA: TGTGCCAGCAGCTCCAACAGACAGGGGGAGCAGTACTTC; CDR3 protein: CASSSNRQGEQYF
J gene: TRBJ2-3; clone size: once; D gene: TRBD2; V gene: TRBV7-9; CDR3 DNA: TGTGCCAGCAGCTTAGCGGGAGGAACTAGCGGGGGAGCCACAGATACGCAGTATTTT; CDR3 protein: CASSLAGGTSGGATDTQYF
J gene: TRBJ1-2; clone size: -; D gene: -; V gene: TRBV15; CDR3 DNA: TGTGCCACCAGCAGCCTAGACTATTCCTACACCTTC; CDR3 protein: CATSSLDYSYTF
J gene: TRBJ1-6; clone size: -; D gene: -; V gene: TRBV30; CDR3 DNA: TGTGCCTGGAGTGTCGGGGGGGATAATTCACCCCTCCACTTT; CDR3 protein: CAWSVGGDNSPLHF
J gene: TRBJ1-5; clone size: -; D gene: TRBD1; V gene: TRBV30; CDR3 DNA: TGTGCCTGGAGGGGGACAGCTAATCAGCCCCAGCATTTT; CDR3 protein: CAWRGTANQPQHF
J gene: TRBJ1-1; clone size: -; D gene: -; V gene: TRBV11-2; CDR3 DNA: TGTGCCAGCAGCTTAGAACTGGGCTTTGGAGCTTTCTTT; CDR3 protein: CASSLELGFGAFF
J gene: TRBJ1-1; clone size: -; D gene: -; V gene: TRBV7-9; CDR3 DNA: TGTGCCAGCAGCCCAACGGGCCTTGGAGCAGCTTTCTTT; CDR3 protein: CASSPTGLGAAFF
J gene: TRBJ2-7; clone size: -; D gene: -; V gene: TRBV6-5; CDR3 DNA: TGTGCCAGCAGGGGAGAGGGGCTCTCCTACGAGCAGTACTTC; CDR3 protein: CASRGEGLSYEQYF
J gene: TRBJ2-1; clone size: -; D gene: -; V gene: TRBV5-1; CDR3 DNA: TGCGCCAGTGGGGATGAGCAGTTCTTC; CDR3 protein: CASGDEQFF
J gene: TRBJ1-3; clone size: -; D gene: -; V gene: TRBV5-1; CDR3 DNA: TGCGCCAGCAGCTTGGAAAGGAGTGGAAACACCATATATTTT; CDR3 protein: CASSLERSGNTIYF
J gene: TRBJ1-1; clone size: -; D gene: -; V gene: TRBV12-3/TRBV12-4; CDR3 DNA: TGTGCCAGCAGTCAGAACACTGAAGCTTTCTTT; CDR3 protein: CASSQNTEAFF
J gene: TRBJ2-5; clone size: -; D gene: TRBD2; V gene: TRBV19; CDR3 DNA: TGTGCCAGTAGTATAGGGCGGGAGCCCCCCCAAGAGACCCAGTACTTC; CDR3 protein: CASSIGREPPQETQYF
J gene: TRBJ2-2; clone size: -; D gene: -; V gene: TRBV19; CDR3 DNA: TGTGCCAGTAGTATTGGCGGTGCCGCGACCGGGGAGCTGTTTTTT; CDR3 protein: CASSIGGAATGELFF
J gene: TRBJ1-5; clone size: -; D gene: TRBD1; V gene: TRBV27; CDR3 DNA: TGTGCCAGCAGTTACAACAGGGGGAATCAGCCCCAGCATTTT; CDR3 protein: CASSYNRGNQPQHF
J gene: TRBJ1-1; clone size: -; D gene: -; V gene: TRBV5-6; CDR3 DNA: TGTGCCAGCAGCCAAGAGGGGGGGAACACTGAAGCTTTCTTT; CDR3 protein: CASSQEGGNTEAFF
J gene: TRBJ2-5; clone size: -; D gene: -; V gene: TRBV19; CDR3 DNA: TGTGCCAGTAGTATAGGAGTTCGGGAGACCCAGTACTTC; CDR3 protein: CASSIGVRETQYF
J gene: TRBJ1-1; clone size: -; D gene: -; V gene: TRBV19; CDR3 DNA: TGTGCCAGTAGTATCTCAGGGGTGAACACTGAAGCTTTCTTT; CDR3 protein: CASSISGVNTEAFF
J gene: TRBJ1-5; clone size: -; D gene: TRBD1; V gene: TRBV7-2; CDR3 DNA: TGTGCCAGCAGCATAGGACAGGGCGCTCAGCCCCAGCATTTT; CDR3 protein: CASSIGQGAQPQHF
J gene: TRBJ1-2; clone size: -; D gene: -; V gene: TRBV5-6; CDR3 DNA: TGTGCCAGCAGCAAGGGACGGCCTAACTATGGCTACACCTTC; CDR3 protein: CASSKGRPNYGYTF
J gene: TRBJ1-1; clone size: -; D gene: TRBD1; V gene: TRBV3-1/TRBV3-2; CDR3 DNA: TGTGCCAGCAGCCCTCCGGACAGGGGGGGGACTGAAGCTTTCTTT; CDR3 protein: CASSPPDRGGTEAFF
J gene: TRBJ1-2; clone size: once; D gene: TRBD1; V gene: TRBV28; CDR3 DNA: TGTGCCAGCAGTACCGGGACAGTACCATATGGCTACACCTTC; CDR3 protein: CASSTGTVPYGYTF
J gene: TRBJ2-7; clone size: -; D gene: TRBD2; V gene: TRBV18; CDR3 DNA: TGTGCCAGCTCACCGGCGCTAGCGGGATCTTCCTACGAGCAGTACTTC; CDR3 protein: CASSPALAGSSYEQYF
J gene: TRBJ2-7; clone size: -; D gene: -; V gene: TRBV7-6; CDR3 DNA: TGTGCCAGCAGCTTAAAGGGAGAGGGCTACGAGCAGTACTTC; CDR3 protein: CASSLKGEGYEQYF
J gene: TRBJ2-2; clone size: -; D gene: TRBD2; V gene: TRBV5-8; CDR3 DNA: TGTGCCAGCAGCGCGGGGACTAGGAACACCGGGGAGCTGTTTTTT; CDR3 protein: CASSAGTRNTGELFF
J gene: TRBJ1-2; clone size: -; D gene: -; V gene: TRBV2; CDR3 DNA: TGTGCCAGCATTGGCGAGAGCATTTATGGGGGCTACACCTTC; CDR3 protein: CASIGESIYGGYTF
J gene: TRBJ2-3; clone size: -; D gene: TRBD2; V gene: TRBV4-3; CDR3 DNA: TGCGCCAGCAGCCTAGGACTAGCGGGAGGGCCAGATACGCAGTATTTT; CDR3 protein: CASSLGLAGGPDTQYF
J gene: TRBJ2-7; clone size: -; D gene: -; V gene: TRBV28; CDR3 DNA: TGTGCCAGCAGTTCCGGTCCGCAGGTCTCCTACGAGCAGTACTTC; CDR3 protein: CASSSGPQVSYEQYF
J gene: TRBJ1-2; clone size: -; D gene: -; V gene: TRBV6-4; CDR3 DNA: TGTGCCAGCAGTGACTCGTCCGGGCCCTATGGCTACACCTTC; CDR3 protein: CASSDSSGPYGYTF
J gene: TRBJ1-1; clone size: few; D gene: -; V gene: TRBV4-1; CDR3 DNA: TGCGCCAGCAGCCAAGGGTCGGTGAACACTGAAGCTTTCTTT; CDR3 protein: CASSQGSVNTEAFF
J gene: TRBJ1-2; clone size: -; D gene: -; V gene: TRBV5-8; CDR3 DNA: TGTGCCAGCAGCTTGGGACAGCGAAGTGCCTATGGCTACACCTTC; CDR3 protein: CASSLGQRSAYGYTF
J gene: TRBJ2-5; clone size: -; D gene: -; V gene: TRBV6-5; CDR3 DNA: TGTGCCAGCGTCTTGTCAGGGGGGGAGACCCAGTACTTC; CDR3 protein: CASVLSGGETQYF
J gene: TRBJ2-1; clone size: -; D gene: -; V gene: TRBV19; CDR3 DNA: TGTGCCAGTGCCAAGCAACAGCGCAATGAGCAGTTCTTC; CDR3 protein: CASAKQQRNEQFF
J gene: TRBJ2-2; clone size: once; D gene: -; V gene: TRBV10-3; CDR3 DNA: TGTGCCACCCCAGGGTTCCGGGAGCTGTTTTTT; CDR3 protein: CATPGFRELFF
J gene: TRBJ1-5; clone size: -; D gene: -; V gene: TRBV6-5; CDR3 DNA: TGTGCCAGCAGGGACCAGGGGAGCAATCAGCCCCAGCATTTT; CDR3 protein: CASRDQGSNQPQHF
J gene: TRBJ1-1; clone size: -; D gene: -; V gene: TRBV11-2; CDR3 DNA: TGTGCCAGCATTCTACTACCCGCGCGAGGGGTCACTGAAGCTTTCTTT; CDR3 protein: CASILLPARGVTEAFF
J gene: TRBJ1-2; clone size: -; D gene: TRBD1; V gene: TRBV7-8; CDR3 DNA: TGTGCCAGCAGCTTAGGGGACAGCAACTATGGCTACACCTTC; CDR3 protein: CASSLGDSNYGYTF
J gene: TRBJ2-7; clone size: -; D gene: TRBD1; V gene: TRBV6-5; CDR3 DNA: TGTGCCAGCAGCAGACAGGGTATAGAACTAGACGAGCAGTACTTC; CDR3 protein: CASSRQGIELDEQYF
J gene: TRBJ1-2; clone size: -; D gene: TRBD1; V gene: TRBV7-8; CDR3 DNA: TGTGCCAGCAGCTTCGGGACAGAGTACACCTTC; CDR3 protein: CASSFGTEYTF
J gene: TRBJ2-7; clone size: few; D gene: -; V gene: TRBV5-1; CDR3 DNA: TGCGCCAGCAGCGTCGGGACGGCGCAGACGGTGCTTTGGTTC; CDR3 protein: CASSVGTAQTVLWF
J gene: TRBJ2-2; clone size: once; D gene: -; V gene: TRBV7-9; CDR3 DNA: TGTGCCAGCAGCTTAGGCGCAGGGCTAAACACCGGGGAGCTGTTTTTT; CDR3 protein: CASSLGAGLNTGELFF
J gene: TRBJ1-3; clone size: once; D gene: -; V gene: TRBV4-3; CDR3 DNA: TGCGCCAGCAGCCAAGTGGACAACCCTGGAAACACCATATATTTT; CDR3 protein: CASSQVDNPGNTIYF
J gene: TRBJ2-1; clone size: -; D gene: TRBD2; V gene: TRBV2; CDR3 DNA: TGTGCCAGCCGGCTAGCGGCATCGAATGAGCAGTTCTTC; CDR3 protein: CASRLAASNEQFF
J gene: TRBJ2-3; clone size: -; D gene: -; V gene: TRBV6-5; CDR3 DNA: TGTGCCAGCAGTCATAAACAGGGCAGCGATACGCAGTATTTT; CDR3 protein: CASSHKQGSDTQYF
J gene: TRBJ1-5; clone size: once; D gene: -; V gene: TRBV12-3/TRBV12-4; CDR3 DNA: TGTGCCAGCACCACCGCTTTTGTCCAGCCCCAGCATTTT; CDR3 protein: CASTTAFVQPQHF
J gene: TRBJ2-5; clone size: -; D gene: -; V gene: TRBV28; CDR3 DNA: TGTGCCACAGGAAGGGAGACCCAGTACTTC; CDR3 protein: CATGRETQYF
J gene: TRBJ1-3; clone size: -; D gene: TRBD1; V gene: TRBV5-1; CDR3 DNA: TGCGCCAGCAGCGCTGGCAGGGGGCTCCTCTGGGACACCATATATTTT; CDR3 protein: CASSAGRGLLWDTIYF
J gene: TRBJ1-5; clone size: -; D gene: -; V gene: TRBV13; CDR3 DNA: TGTGCCAGCAGCTTAAGCTTTGGGCGGGGCCAAGGTACGCCTCAGCCCCAGCATTTT; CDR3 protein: CASSLSFGRGQGTPQPQHF